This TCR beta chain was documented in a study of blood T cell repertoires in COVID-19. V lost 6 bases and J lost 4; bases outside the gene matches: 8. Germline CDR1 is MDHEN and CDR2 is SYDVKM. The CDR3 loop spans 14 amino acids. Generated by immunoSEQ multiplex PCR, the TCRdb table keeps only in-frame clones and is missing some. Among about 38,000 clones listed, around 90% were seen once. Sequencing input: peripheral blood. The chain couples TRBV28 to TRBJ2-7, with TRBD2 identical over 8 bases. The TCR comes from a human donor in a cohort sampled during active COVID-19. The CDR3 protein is CASRVGRGVYEQYF. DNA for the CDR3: TGTGCCAGCAGGGTGGGGCGGGGGGTTTACGAGCAGTACTTC.